This T cell receptor beta chain was documented in a study of vaccination and CD4 T cells after COVID-19. This clonotype is labeled medium-sized. The antigen is not known. Scientists ran DNA taken from cultured CD4+ T cells through the Oncomine TCR Beta short-read assay for sequencing. Someone extracted genomic DNA from cultured CD4+ T cells. MiXCR was run by TCRdb on the PCR reads, yielding one entry per CDR3 protein. The profile shows approximately 12,000 distinct CDR3 sequences, around 32% of them singletons. The treatment is: approximately nine-day PBMC culture with coronavirus spike peptide pools or control peptides (ViraFEST assay). Negative selection separated CD4+ T cells from 10-day cultures. V gave up 0 bases and J gave up 4 bases, with 6 bases separating them. The CDR3 extends over 13 amino acids. Germline lookup yields CDR1 SGHVS and CDR2 FNYEAQ.

This TCR was sampled from a human donor who received a COVID-19 vaccine. Sequenced here: CD4+ T cells from blood, cultured in vitro, sampled before SARS-CoV-2 vaccination. This chain links TRBV7-6 with TRBJ1-2, with D maybe TRBD1 (6 bases). The CDR3 sequence is CASSLADSYGYTF. The CDR3 nucleotides read TGTGCCAGCAGCTTAGCGGACAGCTATGGCTACACCTTC.